The source of this T cell receptor beta chain is a study of blood T cell repertoires in COVID-19. The wider study: Researchers got acute and convalescent COVID-19 samples from the United States, Italy and Spain.

This CDR3 region has 17 residues. Clones were sequenced by immunoSEQ multiplex PCR, and TCRdb holds only the in-frame ones, with some missing. This table has 650,000 to 800,000 clones, about nine tenths appearing once. This clone was found a few times. The sequence was collected from a young woman with acute or convalescent COVID-19. The V call is TRBV21-1, the J call TRBJ2-7; the table gives TRBD2 as D, unverified against the DNA. TRBV21-1 is marked as a pseudogene. Sequencing was performed on peripheral blood. This chain's CDR3 is CASSATRPEIISYEQYF. The CDR3 nucleotides are TGTGCCAGCAGCGCTACGCGGCCAGAAATTATTTCCTACGAGCAGTACTTC.